This TCR beta chain was observed in a study of blood T cell repertoires in COVID-19. Study in general: In each case, the material was cDNA or gDNA derived from T cells, B-cell-depleted T cells, or PBMCs.

Generated by immunoSEQ multiplex PCR, the TCRdb table keeps only in-frame clones and is missing some. The repertoire has 200,000 to 250,000 clones, around 86% of them found once; the top ten carry about 3%. Germline V gene data show CDR1 as SGHDN and CDR2 as FVKESK. There are 16 residues in the CDR3. The V and J ends lost 4 bases and 6 bases, in that order; junction bases with no gene match: 8. This clone appeared a few times. J is TRBJ2-1 and V is TRBV14; TRBD1 matches at 11 bases. The origin of this receptor is a woman aged 25 to 39 who had recovered from COVID-19. The sample taken for sequencing was peripheral blood. The CDR3 DNA reads as TGTGCCAGCAGCCCACAGAGGACAGGGGGCCTCAATGAGCAGTTCTTC. It is translated as CASSPQRTGGLNEQFF.